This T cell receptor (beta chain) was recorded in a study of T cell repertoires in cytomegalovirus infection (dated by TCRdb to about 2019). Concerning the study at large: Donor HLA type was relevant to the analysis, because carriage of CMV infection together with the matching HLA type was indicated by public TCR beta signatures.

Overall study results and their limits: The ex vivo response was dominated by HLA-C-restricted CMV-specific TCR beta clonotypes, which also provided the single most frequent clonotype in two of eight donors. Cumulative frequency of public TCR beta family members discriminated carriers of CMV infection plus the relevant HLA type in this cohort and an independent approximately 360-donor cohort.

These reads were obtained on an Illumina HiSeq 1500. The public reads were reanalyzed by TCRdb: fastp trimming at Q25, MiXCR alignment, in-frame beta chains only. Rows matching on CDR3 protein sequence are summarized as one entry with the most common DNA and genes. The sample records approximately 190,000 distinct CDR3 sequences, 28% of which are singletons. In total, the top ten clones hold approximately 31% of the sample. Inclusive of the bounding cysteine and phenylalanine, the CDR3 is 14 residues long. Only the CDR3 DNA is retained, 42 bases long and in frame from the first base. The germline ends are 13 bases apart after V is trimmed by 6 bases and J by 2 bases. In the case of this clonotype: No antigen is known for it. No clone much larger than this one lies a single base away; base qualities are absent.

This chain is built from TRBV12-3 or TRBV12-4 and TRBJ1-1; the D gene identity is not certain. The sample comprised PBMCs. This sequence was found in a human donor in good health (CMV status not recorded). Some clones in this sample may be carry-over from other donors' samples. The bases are TGTGCCAGCAGCTTTTGGACGGACAACACTGAAGCTTTCTTT. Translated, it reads CASSFWTDNTEAFF.